This TCR beta chain was sequenced in a study of cytomegalovirus exposure and HLA in healthy donors. This clone was counted a single time. No antigen is known for it. Findings and limits, study-wide: Prediction of most subjects' HLA-A and HLA-B alleles by TCR beta sequences was reportedly accurate. In a later analysis, compared with equally common non-associated chains, HLA-associated beta chains were more expanded.

This PCR relied on a set of 60 Vbeta primers and 13 Jbeta primers. Clones were sequenced by immunoSEQ multiplex PCR, and TCRdb holds only the in-frame ones, with some missing. Here the sample spans some 200,000 clones, approximately 84% being singletons. Trimming cost V 3 bases and J 3 bases; bases outside gene matches: 9. From germline, CDR1 is SGHRS and CDR2 YFSETQ. CDR3 length: 18 residues. The receptor was isolated from a woman aged 50 to 65 in good health and CMV-seropositive. This chain joins TRBV5-1 and TRBJ2-2; TRBD1 matches 12 bases. The sample comprised PBMCs. The chain's CDR3 is CASSSSGTGGAYTGELFF. The CDR3 DNA reads TGCGCCAGCAGCTCGTCCGGGACAGGGGGCGCTTACACCGGGGAGCTGTTTTTT.